The T cell receptor beta chain described here comes from a study of blood T cells in healthy people across ages. Through a sample-barcoded 5' primer and a J-beta primer mix, a second PCR was run for roughly 7 to 11 cycles. In TCRdb, the 5' RACE reads were re-called with MiXCR into one record per CDR3 protein. Of about 830,000 distinct CDR3 sequences in the sample, 62% are singletons; the top ten hold 28%. The study recruited healthy Caucasian donors from Russia who were aged about 6 to 95. Total RNA extracted from each sample amounted to at least 5 micrograms. The material sequenced was blood. The receptor's source is a man aged 25 to 45 in good health.

CDR3 amino acids: CASSPRGPNTGELFF. The CDR3 nucleotides are TGTGCCAGCAGTCCAAGGGGCCCGAACACCGGGGAGCTGTTTTTT. The J gene is TRBJ2-2, the V gene TRBV7-2, with TRBD1 as a possible D gene (5 bases). V lost 6 bases, J lost 0 bases, and 11 bases lay in between. The length of the CDR3 is 15 residues. The V gene's germline CDR1 is SGHTA and CDR2 FQGNSA.